This T cell receptor (beta chain) was recorded in a study of technical replicates of blood from a handful of donors. Here immunoSEQ multiplex PCR was the method, and the copy in TCRdb shows in-frame clones only, minus some. Found here are about 66,000 clones, 85% to 90% of them singletons; the top ten hold around 5%. This clone has just one count. Germline assignment: CDR1 SGHKS and CDR2 YYEKEE (reference sequence). The V segment lost 3 bases and the J segment 2 bases; nucleotides outside the gene matches: 3. This CDR3 comprises 15 residues. The sample was PBMCs. The chain uses TRBV5-5 and TRBJ2-1, with TRBD2 identical over 9 bases. This clonotype was sampled from a human donor in good health. Some clones in this sample may be carry-over from other donors' samples. In DNA, the CDR3 is TGTGCCAGCAGCTATAGCGGGAGCCCCTACAATGAGCAGTTCTTC. The encoded protein is CASSYSGSPYNEQFF.